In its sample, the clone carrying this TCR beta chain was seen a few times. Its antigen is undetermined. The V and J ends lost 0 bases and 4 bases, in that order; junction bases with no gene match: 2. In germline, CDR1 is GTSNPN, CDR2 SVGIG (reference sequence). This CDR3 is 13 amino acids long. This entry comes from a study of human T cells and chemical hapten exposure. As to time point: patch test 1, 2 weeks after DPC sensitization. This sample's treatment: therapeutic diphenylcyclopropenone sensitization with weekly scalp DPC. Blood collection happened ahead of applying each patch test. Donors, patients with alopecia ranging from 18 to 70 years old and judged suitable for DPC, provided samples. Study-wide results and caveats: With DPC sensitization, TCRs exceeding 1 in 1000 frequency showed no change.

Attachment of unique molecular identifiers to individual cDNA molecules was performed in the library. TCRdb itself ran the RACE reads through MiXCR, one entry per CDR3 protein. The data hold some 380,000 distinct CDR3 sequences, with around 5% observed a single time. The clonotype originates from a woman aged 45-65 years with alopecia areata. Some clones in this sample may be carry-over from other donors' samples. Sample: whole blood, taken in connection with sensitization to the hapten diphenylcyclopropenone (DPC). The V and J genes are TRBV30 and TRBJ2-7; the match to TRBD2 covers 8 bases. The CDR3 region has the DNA TGTGCCTGGAGTGTTAGCGGGGCGTACGAGCAGTACTTC. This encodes CAWSVSGAYEQYF.